The 15 T cell receptor beta chains below come from one sample, sequenced in a study of human thymus T cells (TCRdb year 2020). Library preparation used the immunoSEQ multiplex PCR assay. This immuneACCESS table, as held by TCRdb, lists in-frame sequences with V and J called but not all clones. Of the missing ones, under half trace to an unresolved V gene in checked studies; the others have no known cause. This sample lists 45,000 to 50,000 clones; over 90% were detected once. Under 0.2% of the sample is taken by the ten largest. Sequencing input: blood. The source is a girl under three years old with a congenital heart defect but otherwise immunologically healthy.

The rearrangement links TRBV27 to TRBJ1-2; D is ambiguous. This CDR3 contains 16 residues. The V gene lost 0 bases and the J gene lost 4 bases, with 15 bases spanning the gap. CDR1 is MNHEY, CDR2 SMNVEV, per germline (reference sequence). The CDR3 nucleotides are TGTGCCAGCAGTTTATCGATTTTAGGCAGACCCTATGGCTACACCTTC. The encoded protein is CASSLSILGRPYGYTF.

This chain connects TRBV7-2 to TRBJ2-1; 8 bases match TRBD2. Germline CDR1 SGHTA, CDR2 FQGNSA. The CDR3 has 14 residues. V dropped 3 bases and J dropped 3; count of bases not matched to a gene: 1. The CDR3 loop is CASSLGTSYNEQFF. The CDR3 region has the DNA TGTGCCAGCAGCTTGGGGACTAGCTACAATGAGCAGTTCTTC.

The chain links TRBV12-5 to TRBJ2-3; weak D call: TRBD1 (5 bases). Trimming pared 3 bases from V and 8 bases from J, leaving 6 bases between. This CDR3 contains 11 residues. Germline values: CDR1 LGHNT, CDR2 FRNRAP. The CDR3 is CASGFRGTQYF. The CDR3 coding sequence is TGTGCTAGTGGTTTTAGGGGTACGCAGTATTTT.

The J gene is TRBJ2-1, the V gene TRBV6-6; D not resolved. This CDR3 spans 13 amino acids. Germline V gene sequence: CDR1 MNHNY, CDR2 SVGAGI (reference sequence). V lost 2 bases and J 4 bases, leaving 6 bases between the germline ends. The DNA of the CDR3 is TGTGCCAGCAGTTACGCTCAGTACAATGAGCAGTTCTTC. Its translation: CASSYAQYNEQFF.

The V and J genes are TRBV7-2 and TRBJ1-5; 11 bases agree with TRBD1. CDR3 length equals 17 residues. V shed 1 base and J 1 base; nucleotides not matched to a gene: 3. CDR1 and CDR2 (germline): SGHTA, FQGNSA. CDR3 sequence: CASSLVDRGRSNQPQHF. The CDR3 DNA reads as TGTGCCAGCAGCTTAGTGGACAGGGGGCGCAGCAATCAGCCCCAGCATTTT.

The gene calls are TRBV6-4 and TRBJ2-7; 13 bases match TRBD2. CDR3 length equals 17 residues. CDR1 is MRHNA and CDR2 is SNTAGT in the germline V gene. With 3 bases clipped from V and 3 bases from J, the junction kept 8 bases outside the gene matches. The CDR3 DNA follows: TGTGCCAGCAGTGATGAGACTAGCGGGAGGCCCTTCTACGAGCAGTACTTC. It encodes CASSDETSGRPFYEQYF.

This rearrangement joins TRBV19 to TRBJ1-5, with D uncertain. The germline V gene encodes CDR1 LNHDA and CDR2 SQIVND (reference sequence). The length of the CDR3 is 15 residues. With 8 bases removed from V and 0 bases from J, the gap between germline ends came to 14 bases. The CDR3 loop reads CASQKRGNSNQPQHF. CDR3 DNA: TGTGCCAGTCAAAAGCGAGGTAATAGCAATCAGCCCCAGCATTTT. The whole variable domain, filled in from reference TRBV19 and TRBJ1-5, reads DGGITQSPKYLFRKEGQNVTLSCEQNLNHDAMYWYRQDPGQGLRLIYYSQIVNDFQKGDIAEGYSVSREKKESFPLTVTSAQKNPTAFYLCASQKRGNSNQPQHFGDGTRLSIL.

A note on this clone: In the same sample, other DNA sequences code for this CDR3. This chain uses TRBV18 with TRBJ1-2, with 7 bases aligning to TRBD1. The germline CDR1 and CDR2 sequences are KGHSH and LQKENI. The CDR3 totals 13 residues. V was pared by 2 bases and J by 3 bases, with 0 bases of the junction left unmatched. CDR3 coding DNA: TGTGCCAGCTCACCAGACAGGGACTATGGCTACACCTTC. Protein sequence: CASSPDRDYGYTF.

This chain joins TRBV5-8 and TRBJ1-2, with D hard to call. CDR1 is SGHTS, CDR2 YDEGEE, per germline. V lost 6 bases, J lost 0 bases, and 15 bases lay in between. This CDR3 spans 15 amino acids. CDR3 sequence (DNA): TGTGCCAGCAAAGATGGACGGCTTCCTAACTATGGCTACACCTTC. Residues: CASKDGRLPNYGYTF.

This chain uses TRBV18 with TRBJ2-3; unclear D gene. There are 14 residues in the CDR3. The V end lost 2 bases, the J end lost 4 bases, and 10 bases lay between the germline ends. CDR1 KGHSH and CDR2 LQKENI come from the germline V gene. The CDR3 nucleotides read TGTGCCAGCTCACCAATTTGGCCGGCAGATACGCAGTATTTT. It translates to CASSPIWPADTQYF.

This chain uses TRBV10-3 with TRBJ2-2; maybe TRBD1 (6 bases). This CDR3 region has 14 residues. Germline V gene lookup returns CDR1 ENHRY and CDR2 SYGVKD. Between the trimmed V and J ends, which lost 8 bases and 1 base, there was a span of 11 bases. CDR3 in amino acids: CAISLTGNTGELFF. CDR3 DNA: TGTGCCATCTCTTTGACAGGGAACACCGGGGAGCTGTTTTTT.

The chain uses TRBV5-8 and TRBJ2-3, with D perhaps TRBD1 (6 bases). The CDR3 is made up of 15 amino acids. Trimming pared 5 bases from V and 1 base from J, leaving 14 bases between. Per the germline V gene, CDR1 is SGHTS and CDR2 is YDEGEE. CDR3 sequence: CASSSTRGGTDTQYF. In DNA, the CDR3 is TGTGCCAGCAGTTCCACCAGGGGAGGCACAGATACGCAGTATTTT.

This chain uses TRBV7-8 with TRBJ1-1; the D gene is possibly TRBD1 (5 bases). Per the germline V gene, CDR1 is SGHVS and CDR2 is FQNEAQ. V was pared by 5 bases and J by 0 bases, with 16 bases between. The CDR3 runs to 16 residues. CDR3 sequence: CASSNLKDKMNTEAFF. Here the CDR3 DNA reads TGTGCCAGCAGCAATTTAAAGGACAAGATGAACACTGAAGCTTTCTTT.

CDR3 in amino acids: CAISLTDTNTEAFF. DNA for the CDR3: TGTGCCATCAGCCTGACAGATACCAACACTGAAGCTTTCTTT. The J gene is TRBJ1-1, the V gene TRBV10-3; weak D call: TRBD1 (5 bases). CDR1 and CDR2 from the germline V gene are ENHRY and SYGVKD. The V and J ends lost 6 bases and 2 bases respectively, with 13 bases between them. The CDR3 consists of 14 residues.

This sequence joins TRBV6-5 and TRBJ2-5, with a tentative D call TRBD1 (6 bases). Trimming cost V 5 bases and J 1 base, with 8 bases left between them. The V gene's germline CDR1 is MNHEY and CDR2 SVGAGI. CDR3 length: 13 amino acids. The CDR3 spells CASSDRFQETQYF. The DNA for the CDR3 is TGTGCCAGCAGTGACAGGTTCCAAGAGACCCAGTACTTC.